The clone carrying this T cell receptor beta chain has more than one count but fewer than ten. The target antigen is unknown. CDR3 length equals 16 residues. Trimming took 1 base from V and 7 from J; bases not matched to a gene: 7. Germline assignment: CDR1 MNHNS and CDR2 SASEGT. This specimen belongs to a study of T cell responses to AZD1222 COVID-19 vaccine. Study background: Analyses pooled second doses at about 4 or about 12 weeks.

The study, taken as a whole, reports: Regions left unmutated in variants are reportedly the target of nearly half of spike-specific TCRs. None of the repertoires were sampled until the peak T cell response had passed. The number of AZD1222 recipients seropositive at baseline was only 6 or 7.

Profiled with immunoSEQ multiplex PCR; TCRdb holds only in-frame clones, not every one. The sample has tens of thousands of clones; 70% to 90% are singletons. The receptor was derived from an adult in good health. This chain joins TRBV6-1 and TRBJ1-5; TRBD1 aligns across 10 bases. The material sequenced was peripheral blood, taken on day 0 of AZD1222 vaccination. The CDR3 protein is CASSEDPTGGRQPQHF. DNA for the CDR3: TGTGCCAGCAGTGAAGATCCGACAGGGGGCCGGCAGCCCCAGCATTTT.